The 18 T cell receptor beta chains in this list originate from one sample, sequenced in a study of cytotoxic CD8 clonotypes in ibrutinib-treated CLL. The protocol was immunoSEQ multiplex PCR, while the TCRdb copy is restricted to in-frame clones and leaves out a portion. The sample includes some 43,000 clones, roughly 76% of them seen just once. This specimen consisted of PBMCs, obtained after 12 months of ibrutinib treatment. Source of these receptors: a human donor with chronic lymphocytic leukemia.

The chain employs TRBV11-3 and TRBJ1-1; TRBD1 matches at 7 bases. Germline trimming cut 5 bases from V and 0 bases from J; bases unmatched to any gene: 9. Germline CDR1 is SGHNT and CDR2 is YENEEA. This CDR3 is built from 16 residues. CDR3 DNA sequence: TGTGCCAGCAGCCCAGGAGAGCAGGGGGTGAACACTGAAGCTTTCTTT. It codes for CASSPGEQGVNTEAFF. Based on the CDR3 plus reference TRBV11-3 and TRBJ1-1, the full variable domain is EAGVVQSPRYKIIEKKQPVAFWCNPISGHNTLYWYLQNLGQGPELLIRYENEEAVDDSQLPKDRFSAERLKGVDSTLKIQPAELGDSAVYLCASSPGEQGVNTEAFFGQGTRLTVV.

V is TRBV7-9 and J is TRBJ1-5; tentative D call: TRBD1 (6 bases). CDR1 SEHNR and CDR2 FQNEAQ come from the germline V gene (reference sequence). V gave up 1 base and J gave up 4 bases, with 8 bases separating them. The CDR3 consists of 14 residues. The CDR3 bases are TGTGCCAGCAGCTTAGAACAGGGTAATCAGCCCCAGCATTTT. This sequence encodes CASSLEQGNQPQHF.

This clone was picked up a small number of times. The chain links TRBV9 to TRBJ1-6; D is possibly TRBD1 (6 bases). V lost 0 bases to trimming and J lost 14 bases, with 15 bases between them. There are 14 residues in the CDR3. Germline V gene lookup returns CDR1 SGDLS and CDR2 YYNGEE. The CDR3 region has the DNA TGTGCCAGCAGCGTAGAACAGGCTAGGGGGGCCCTCCACTTT. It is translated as CASSVEQARGALHF.

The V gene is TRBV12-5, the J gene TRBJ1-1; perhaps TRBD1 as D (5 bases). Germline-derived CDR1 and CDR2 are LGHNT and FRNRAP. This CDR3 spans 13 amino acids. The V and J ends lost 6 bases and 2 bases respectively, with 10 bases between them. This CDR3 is CASGLTENTEAFF. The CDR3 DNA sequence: TGTGCTAGTGGCCTGACAGAAAACACTGAAGCTTTCTTT. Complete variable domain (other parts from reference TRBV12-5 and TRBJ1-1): DARVTQTPRHKVTEMGQEVTMRCQPILGHNTVFWYRQTMMQGLELLAYFRNRAPLDDSGMPKDRFSAEMPDATLATLKIQPSEPRDSAVYFCASGLTENTEAFFGQGTRLTVV.

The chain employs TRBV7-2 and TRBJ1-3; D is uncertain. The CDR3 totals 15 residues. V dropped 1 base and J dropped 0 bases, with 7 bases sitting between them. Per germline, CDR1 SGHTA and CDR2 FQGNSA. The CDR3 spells CASSLEVSSGNTIYF. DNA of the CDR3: TGTGCCAGCAGCTTAGAAGTGAGCTCTGGAAACACCATATATTTT.

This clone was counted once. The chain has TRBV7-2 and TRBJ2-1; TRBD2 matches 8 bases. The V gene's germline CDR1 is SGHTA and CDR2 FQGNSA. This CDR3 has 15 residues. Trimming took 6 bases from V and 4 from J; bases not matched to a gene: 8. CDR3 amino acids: CASRPAGGFYNEQFF. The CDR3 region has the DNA TGTGCCAGCAGACCCGCGGGGGGTTTTTACAATGAGCAGTTCTTC. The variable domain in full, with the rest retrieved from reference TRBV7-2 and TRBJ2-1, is GAGVSQSPSNKVTEKGKDVELRCDPISGHTALYWYRQSLGQGLEFLIYFQGNSAPDKSGLPSDRFSAERTGGSVSTLTIQRTQQEDSAVYLCASRPAGGFYNEQFFGPGTRLTVL.

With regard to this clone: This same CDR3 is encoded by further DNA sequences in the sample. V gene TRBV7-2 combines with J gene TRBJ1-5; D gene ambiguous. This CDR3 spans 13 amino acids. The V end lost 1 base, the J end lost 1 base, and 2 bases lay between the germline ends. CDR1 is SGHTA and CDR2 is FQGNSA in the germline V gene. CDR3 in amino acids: CASSLDSNQPQHF. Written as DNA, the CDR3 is TGTGCCAGCAGCTTAGACAGCAATCAGCCCCAGCATTTT.

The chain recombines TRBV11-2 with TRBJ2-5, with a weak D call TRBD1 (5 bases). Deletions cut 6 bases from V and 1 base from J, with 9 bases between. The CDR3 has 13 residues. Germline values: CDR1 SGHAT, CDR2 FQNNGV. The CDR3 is CASRTDLQETQYF. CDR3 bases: TGTGCCAGCAGGACAGACCTCCAAGAGACCCAGTACTTC.

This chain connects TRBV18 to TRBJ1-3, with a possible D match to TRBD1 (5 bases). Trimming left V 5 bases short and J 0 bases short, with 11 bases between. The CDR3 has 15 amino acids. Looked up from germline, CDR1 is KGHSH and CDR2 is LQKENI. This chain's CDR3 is CASSGAASSGNTIYF. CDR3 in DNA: TGTGCCAGCTCAGGGGCCGCCAGCTCTGGAAACACCATATATTTT.

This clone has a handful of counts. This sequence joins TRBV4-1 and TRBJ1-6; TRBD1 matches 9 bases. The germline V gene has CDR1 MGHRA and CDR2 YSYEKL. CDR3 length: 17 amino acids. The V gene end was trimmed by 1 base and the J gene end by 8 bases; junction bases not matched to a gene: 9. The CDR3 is CASSQVPIGQGHSPLHF. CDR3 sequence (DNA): TGCGCCAGCAGCCAAGTCCCAATCGGACAGGGGCATTCACCCCTCCACTTT.

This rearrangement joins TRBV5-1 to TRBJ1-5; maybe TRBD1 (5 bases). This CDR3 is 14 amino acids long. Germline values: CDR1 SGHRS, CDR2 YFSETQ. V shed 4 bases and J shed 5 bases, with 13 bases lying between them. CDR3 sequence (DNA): TGCGCCAGCAGCCCGGTGGTGGGGGATCAGCCCCAGCATTTT. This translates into CASSPVVGDQPQHF.

CDR3 loop: CASRTMGTDTQYF. The CDR3 region has the DNA TGTGCCAGCAGGACAATGGGGACAGATACGCAGTATTTT. The rearrangement links TRBV6-5 to TRBJ2-3; D call uncertain. The CDR3 contains 13 residues. V was trimmed by 6 bases and J by 3 bases, leaving 10 bases between them. The germline CDR1 and CDR2 sequences are MNHEY and SVGAGI.

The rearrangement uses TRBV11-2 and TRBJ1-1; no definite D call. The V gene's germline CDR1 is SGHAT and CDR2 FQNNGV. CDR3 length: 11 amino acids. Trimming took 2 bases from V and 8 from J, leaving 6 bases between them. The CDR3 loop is CASSLTPEAFF. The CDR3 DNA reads TGTGCCAGCAGCTTAACCCCCGAAGCTTTCTTT.

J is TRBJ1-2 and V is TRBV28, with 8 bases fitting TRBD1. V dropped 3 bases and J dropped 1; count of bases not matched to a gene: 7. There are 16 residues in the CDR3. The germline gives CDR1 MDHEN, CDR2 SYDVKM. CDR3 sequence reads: CASSLVAGGRNYGYTF. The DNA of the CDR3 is TGTGCCAGCAGTTTGGTGGCAGGGGGCCGTAACTATGGCTACACCTTC.

In DNA form, the CDR3 reads TGTGCCAGTAGTACACAGGGGTGGGGCCGTGGAGCTTTCTTT. This gives the protein CASSTQGWGRGAFF. The chain joins TRBV19 to TRBJ1-1, with TRBD1 identical over 7 bases. Germline V gives CDR1 LNHDA, CDR2 SQIVND (reference sequence). The J segment lost 10 bases and the V segment lost 4 bases, leaving 12 bases of the junction unmatched. The CDR3 extends over 14 amino acids.

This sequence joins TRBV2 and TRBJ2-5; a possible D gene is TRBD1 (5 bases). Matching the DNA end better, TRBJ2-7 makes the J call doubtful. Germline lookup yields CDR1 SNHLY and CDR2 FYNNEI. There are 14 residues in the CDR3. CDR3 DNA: TGTGCCAGCAGTGGCGCGGACAACTCCTACGAGCAGTACTTC. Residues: CASSGADNSYEQYF.

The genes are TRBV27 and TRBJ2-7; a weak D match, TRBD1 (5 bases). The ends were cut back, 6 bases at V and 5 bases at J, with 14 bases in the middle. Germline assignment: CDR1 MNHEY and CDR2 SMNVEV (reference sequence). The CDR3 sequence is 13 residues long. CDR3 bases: TGTGCCAGCAGCGTCTTGACAGCCCACGAGCAGTACTTC. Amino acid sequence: CASSVLTAHEQYF.

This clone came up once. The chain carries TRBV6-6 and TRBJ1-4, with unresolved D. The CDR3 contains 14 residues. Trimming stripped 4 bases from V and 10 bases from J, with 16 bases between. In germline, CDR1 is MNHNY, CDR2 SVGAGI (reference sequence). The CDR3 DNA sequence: TGTGCCAGCAGTTTGCGGGGTAAAGAAGGAAAACTGTTTTTT. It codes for CASSLRGKEGKLFF.